The TCR beta chain described here comes from a study of graft-versus-host responses after intestinal transplantation. Study summary: Multivisceral, liver-intestinal, or isolated intestinal grafts were transplanted into recipients. General study points: Detected in recipient marrow were GvH clones, some of which were first observed in ileum or blood.

Remarks on this clone: Its antigen is unknown.

There are 14 residues in the CDR3. Germline V gives CDR1 SNHLY, CDR2 FYNNEI. V lost 8 bases and J lost 3; bases outside the gene matches: 10. Clones were sequenced by immunoSEQ multiplex PCR, and TCRdb holds only the in-frame ones, with some missing. The sample has 60,000 or so clones; about 90% are singletons. The sample in question was PBMCs, obtained roughly 120 days after intestinal transplantation. This sequence was found in a human patient who received an intestinal transplant, so some T cells may come from the graft donor. The chain has TRBV2 and TRBJ2-7; 7 bases fit TRBD1. This CDR3 is CASARQGNYYEQYF. The CDR3 DNA follows: TGTGCCAGCGCTCGACAGGGAAATTACTACGAGCAGTACTTC.